This T cell receptor beta chain emerged from a study of Ad26.COV2.S vaccination and SARS-CoV-2 variants. This clone appeared a few times. In the same sample, other DNA sequences code for this CDR3. The table came from immunoSEQ multiplex PCR; TCRdb's copy has only in-frame clones and leaves some out. The sample has about 680,000 clones; more than 80% are singletons. The treatment was: around 19 received Ad26.COV2.S at low or high dose, single or two shots; 5 received placebo; per-sample allocation not given. Sampling was performed 63 days after the first vaccine or placebo injection. Germline loops: CDR1 DFQATT, CDR2 SNEGSKA (reference sequence). Trimming took off 6 bases at V and 2 bases at J, with 8 bases between the two ends. This CDR3 has 11 amino acids.

The TCR sequence derives from a person aged 18 to 65 who received the Ad26.COV2.S COVID-19 vaccine or a placebo. The starting material was peripheral blood, obtained in a trial of Ad26.COV2.S vaccine versus placebo. The chain links TRBV20-1 to TRBJ2-7; D is unclear. As DNA, the CDR3 is TGCAGTGCCACACCAGCCTACGAGCAGTACTTC. It specifies CSATPAYEQYF.